These 17 T cell receptor beta chains originate from one sample sequenced in a study of cytomegalovirus exposure and HLA in healthy donors. The assay was immunoSEQ multiplex PCR, and TCRdb's table has in-frame clones only and misses some. There are tens of thousands of clones in the sample; approximately 91% occur only once, and 3% to 3.5% lies in the top ten. Sample: PBMCs. Every receptor here comes from a man younger than 30 in good health and CMV-seronegative.

The chain combines TRBV5-5 with TRBJ1-2; possibly TRBD1 for D (5 bases). Germline CDR1 reads SGHKS; CDR2 reads YYEKEE (reference sequence). The CDR3 is made up of 14 amino acids. The ends were cut back, 4 bases at V and 4 bases at J, with 14 bases in the middle. This chain's CDR3 is CASSPVGHGYGYTF. CDR3 DNA: TGTGCCAGCAGCCCGGTGGGGCATGGCTATGGCTACACCTTC. Together with reference TRBV5-5 and TRBJ1-2, the CDR3 gives the full variable domain: DAGVTQSPTHLIKTRGQQVTLRCSPISGHKSVSWYQQVLGQGPQFIFQYYEKEERGRGNFPDRFSARQFPNYSSELNVNALLLGDSALYLCASSPVGHGYGYTFGSGTRLTVV.

The chain's CDR3 is CASSPSEGSYNEQFF. DNA of the CDR3: TGTGCCAGCAGCCCCTCGGAGGGCTCCTACAATGAGCAGTTCTTC. The chain links TRBV7-3 to TRBJ2-1, with a tentative D call TRBD2 (6 bases). Germline V gene data show CDR1 as SGHTA and CDR2 as FQGTGA. V was trimmed by 5 bases and J by 0 bases, leaving 11 bases between them. The CDR3 is 15 residues long.

This clone was seen a few times. This chain connects TRBV11-2 to TRBJ2-7; possibly TRBD1 for D (6 bases). The CDR3 runs to 15 residues. Trimming left V 5 bases short and J 0 bases short, with 14 bases between. Per germline, CDR1 SGHAT and CDR2 FQNNGV. CDR3 residues: CASSPWTAASYEQYF. CDR3 nucleotide sequence: TGTGCCAGCAGCCCGTGGACAGCCGCCTCCTACGAGCAGTACTTC. Based on the CDR3 plus reference TRBV11-2 and TRBJ2-7, the full variable domain is EAGVAQSPRYKIIEKRQSVAFWCNPISGHATLYWYQQILGQGPKLLIQFQNNGVVDDSQLPKDRFSAERLKGVDSTLKIQPAKLEDSAVYLCASSPWTAASYEQYFGPGTRLTVT.

The chain recombines TRBV2 with TRBJ1-5, with a possible D match to TRBD1 (5 bases). The CDR3 sequence is 16 residues long. V was cut by 3 bases and J by 6 bases, with 18 bases left in between. Germline CDR1 is SNHLY and CDR2 is FYNNEI. The CDR3 DNA follows: TGTGCCAGCAGTGACGAGGCAGGGTTGTTGTCTCAGCCCCAGCATTTT. Translation: CASSDEAGLLSQPQHF. The complete variable domain, with remaining parts taken from reference TRBV2 and TRBJ1-5, reads EPEVTQTPSHQVTQMGQEVILRCVPISNHLYFYWYRQILGQKVEFLVSFYNNEISEKSEIFDDQFSVERPDGSNFTLKIRSTKLEDSAMYFCASSDEAGLLSQPQHFGDGTRLSIL.

The chain links TRBV10-3 to TRBJ2-7; TRBD2 matches at 10 bases. There are 14 residues in the CDR3. V dropped 8 bases and J dropped 2; count of bases not matched to a gene: 6. The germline CDR1 and CDR2 sequences are ENHRY and SYGVKD. The CDR3 loop reads CAIGSGRGTYEQYF. The CDR3 DNA reads as TGTGCCATCGGAAGCGGGAGGGGAACCTACGAGCAGTACTTC.

V usage is TRBV20-1 and J usage is TRBJ2-7; D is undetermined. The CDR3 has 11 residues. Germline lookup yields CDR1 DFQATT and CDR2 SNEGSKA (reference sequence). The V end was cut by 3 bases, the J end by 6 bases, with 9 bases between. The CDR3 protein is CSASRLAEQYF. CDR3 sequence (DNA): TGCAGTGCTAGTCGGTTAGCCGAGCAGTACTTC.

V and J are TRBV9 and TRBJ2-2; weak D call: TRBD2 (6 bases). Trimming removed 2 bases from V and 4 bases from J, with 15 bases in between. CDR3 size: 16 residues. Per germline, CDR1 SGDLS and CDR2 YYNGEE. The DNA of the CDR3 is TGTGCCAGCAGCGTCGTCGTCGGGAGCGGCACCGGGGAGCTGTTTTTT. Amino acid sequence: CASSVVVGSGTGELFF.

The chain links TRBV30 to TRBJ1-2, with D unclear. In germline, CDR1 is GTSNPN, CDR2 SVGIG (reference sequence). The CDR3 is made up of 12 amino acids. V was pared by 6 bases and J by 6 bases, with 14 bases between. This CDR3 reads CACPEGAHGYTF. CDR3 bases: TGTGCCTGCCCAGAGGGCGCTCATGGCTACACCTTC.

The V and J genes are TRBV27 and TRBJ2-2; 7 bases agree with TRBD1. This CDR3 comprises 16 residues. CDR1 MNHEY and CDR2 SMNVEV come from the germline V gene (reference sequence). The J segment lost 5 bases and the V segment lost 6 bases, leaving 12 bases of the junction unmatched. In nucleotides, the CDR3 is TGTGCCAGCAGGGGGACAGCGATACTTAGGACCGGGGAGCTGTTTTTT. Its protein is CASRGTAILRTGELFF.

V gene TRBV19 combines with J gene TRBJ1-5, with D unresolved. The V gene's germline CDR1 is LNHDA and CDR2 SQIVND (reference sequence). This CDR3 is 13 amino acids long. Trimming left V 0 bases short and J 6 bases short, with 6 bases between. As DNA, the CDR3 is TGTGCCAGTAGTATAGATTATAGTCAGCCCCAGCATTTT. Translating it yields CASSIDYSQPQHF.

V gene TRBV7-9 combines with J gene TRBJ2-5; the match to TRBD1 covers 7 bases. J lost 5 bases, V lost 3 bases, and 18 bases had no gene match. CDR3 length: 18 residues. Germline V gene data show CDR1 as SEHNR and CDR2 as FQNEAQ (reference sequence). CDR3 sequence: CASSLPTGPNRGAETQYF. Here the CDR3 DNA reads TGTGCCAGCAGCTTGCCGACGGGCCCAAACAGGGGCGCGGAGACCCAGTACTTC.

The sample holds one count of this clone. V gene TRBV6-6 combines with J gene TRBJ1-5; D is unclear. The CDR3 loop spans 13 amino acids. Germline CDR1 MNHNY, CDR2 SVGAGI (reference sequence). V lost 6 bases and J 8 bases, leaving 14 bases between the germline ends. CDR3 sequence reads: CASSRGQLEPQHF. The DNA for the CDR3 is TGTGCCAGCAGCCGCGGGCAATTAGAGCCCCAGCATTTT.

The V and J genes are TRBV5-4 and TRBJ2-7; 7 bases match TRBD1. Germline-derived CDR1 and CDR2 are SGHNT and YYREEE (reference sequence). The CDR3 is 15 residues long. The V gene end was trimmed by 4 bases and the J gene end by 4 bases; junction bases not matched to a gene: 11. This chain's CDR3 is CASSLGQTSLYEQYF. CDR3 nucleotides: TGTGCCAGCAGCCTGGGACAGACCTCACTTTACGAGCAGTACTTC. Based on the CDR3 plus reference TRBV5-4 and TRBJ2-7, the full variable domain is ETGVTQSPTHLIKTRGQQVTLRCSSQSGHNTVSWYQQALGQGPQFIFQYYREEENGRGNFPPRFSGLQFPNYSSELNVNALELDDSALYLCASSLGQTSLYEQYFGPGTRLTVT.

The sample holds a few counts of this clone. The CDR3 loop is CASSLLAGDNEQFF. The CDR3 bases are TGTGCCAGCAGCTTACTAGCGGGAGATAATGAGCAGTTCTTC. The chain has TRBV7-2 and TRBJ2-1, with 10 bases identical to TRBD2. With V trimmed by 2 bases and J by 7 bases, 2 bases remained unmatched. The CDR3 is 14 amino acids. Germline CDR1 is SGHTA and CDR2 is FQGNSA.

The CDR3 region has the DNA TGTGCCAGCTCACCGTACAGGGGAAACTCTGGAAACACCATATATTTT. Encoded protein: CASSPYRGNSGNTIYF. The chain links TRBV18 to TRBJ1-3, with 7 bases that match TRBD1. CDR3 size: 16 residues. Germline V gene sequence: CDR1 KGHSH, CDR2 LQKENI. The trim removed 3 bases at V and 0 bases at J, leaving 5 bases unmatched.

CDR3 in DNA: TGTGCCAGCAGTATTAGCGGGAGGGAGAATGAGCAGTTCTTC. Its translation: CASSISGRENEQFF. V gene TRBV27 combines with J gene TRBJ2-1, with 11 nucleotides matching TRBD2. The J segment lost 7 bases and the V segment lost 5 bases, leaving 4 bases of the junction unmatched. The CDR3 sequence is 14 residues long. Looked up from germline, CDR1 is MNHEY and CDR2 is SMNVEV (reference sequence).

The V call is TRBV7-9, the J call TRBJ1-3, with 11 bases lining up with TRBD1. The CDR3 extends over 15 amino acids. The germline gives CDR1 SEHNR, CDR2 FQNEAQ (reference sequence). Trimming removed 5 bases from V and 4 bases from J; junction bases left unmatched: 4. The CDR3 spells CASSPDRGLGNTIYF. The CDR3 bases are TGTGCCAGCAGCCCGGACAGGGGGCTGGGAAACACCATATATTTT. The entire variable domain, with the rest obtained from reference TRBV7-9 and TRBJ1-3, is as follows: DTGVSQNPRHKITKRGQNVTFRCDPISEHNRLYWYRQTLGQGPEFLTYFQNEAQLEKSRLLSDRFSAERPKGSFSTLEIQRTEQGDSAMYLCASSPDRGLGNTIYFGEGSWLTVV.